The clone carrying this TCR beta chain is a singleton in its sample. The data derive from a study of T cell changes during pregnancy in multiple sclerosis. Generated by immunoSEQ multiplex PCR, the TCRdb table keeps only in-frame clones and is missing some. The table has about 54,000 clones, 75% to 95% seen once. This clonotype was sampled from a female donor in good health, enrolled as a control in a pregnancy study. This sample comprised peripheral blood, obtained after pregnancy.

The CDR3 loop reads CASSEVDNPYEQYF. The CDR3 DNA sequence: TGCGCCAGCAGTGAGGTGGACAATCCCTACGAGCAGTACTTC. This chain connects TRBV10-1 to TRBJ2-7; a possible D gene is TRBD1 (5 bases). The CDR3 length is 14 residues. Trimming removed 2 bases at V and 2 bases at J, with 10 bases between. Germline assignment: CDR1 WNHNN and CDR2 SYGVQD (reference sequence).